A single sample is the source of the 31 T cell receptor delta chains below, sequenced in a study of gamma-delta T cells after stem cell transplantation (dated by TCRdb to the mid-2010s). Library preparation employed RT-PCR. The instrument was an Illumina MiSeq. TCRdb reran clone calling on the public reads with CATT; rows sharing one DNA sequence were then combined. The sample table holds fewer than 1,500 delta-chain clones, of which roughly half were seen once. The ten most abundant clones make up less than 45% of the sample. Material for sequencing was gamma-delta T cells. Receptors were obtained from a human donor. It is not recorded whose cells these are; they may come from a transplant donor.

The chain carries TRDV2 and TRDJ1; TRDD3 matches 11 bases. Per the germline V gene, CDR1 is GEAIGNYY and CDR2 is EKD. Germline trimming cut 1 base from V and 10 bases from J; bases unmatched to any gene: 7. The CDR3 covers 14 residues. CDR3 in DNA: TGTGCCTGTGACACTTTACTGGGGGATAAAACACTCATCTTT. This translates into CACDTLLGDKTLIF.

This clone was found a few times. Other nucleotide sequences in the sample specify the same CDR3. In nucleotides, the CDR3 is TGTGCCTGTGACACCGTGGTGACTGATGTACTGGGGGACGCCAACTCCTGGGACACCCGACAGATGTTTTTC. This gives the protein CACDTVVTDVLGDANSWDTRQMFF. The gene calls are TRDV2 and TRDJ3; the match to TRDD3 covers 9 bases. CDR3 length: 24 amino acids. In germline, CDR1 is GEAIGNYY, CDR2 EKD. After removal of 0 bases from V and 0 bases from J, the junction contained 20 bases not matched to a gene.

The genes are TRDV3 and TRDJ1; tentatively, D is TRDD2 or TRDD3 (7 bases each). CDR3 length: 19 residues. Germline V CDR1 and CDR2: TVYSNPD, GDNSRS (reference sequence). The CDR3 sequence is CALGASYPGWPLDDDKLIF. CDR3 coding DNA: TGTGCTCTGGGGGCTTCCTATCCTGGCTGGCCCCTGGATGACGATAAACTCATCTTT. The full variable domain, with the rest looked up from reference TRDV3 and TRDJ1, is CDKVTQSSPDQTVASGSEVVLLCTYDTVYSNPDLFWYRIRPDYSFQFVFYGDNSRSEGADFTQGRFSVKHILTQKAFHLVISPVRTEDSATYYCALGASYPGWPLDDDKLIFGKGTRVTVEP.

This CDR3 is CACDTVGADTDKLIF. The CDR3, as DNA: TGTGCCTGTGACACCGTCGGGGCCGACACCGATAAACTCATCTTT. The V and J genes are TRDV2 and TRDJ1; D gene ambiguous. V was trimmed by 0 bases and J by 0 bases, leaving 10 bases between them. The CDR3 loop spans 15 amino acids. The germline CDR1 and CDR2 sequences are GEAIGNYY and EKD.

On this clone: A much larger clone lies a single base off, so this may be a read error. This chain uses TRDV2 with TRDJ1; 12 nucleotides agree with TRDD3. The CDR3 totals 18 residues. V dropped 0 bases and J dropped 2; count of bases not matched to a gene: 9. CDR1 and CDR2 (germline): GEAIGNYY, EKD. The CDR3 reads CACDTFQLGDTGTDKLIF. The CDR3 bases are TGTGCCTGTGACACCTTTCAACTGGGGGATACTGGGACCGATAAACTCATCTTT.

The chain combines TRDV2 with TRDJ1, with 10 bases fitting TRDD3. The CDR3 covers 17 residues. Germline assignment: CDR1 GEAIGNYY and CDR2 EKD. V trimming: 6 bases; J trimming: 0 bases; junction bases outside the gene matches: 12. The CDR3: CACFELGDKWDTDKLIF. DNA for the CDR3: TGTGCCTGTTTTGAGCTGGGGGATAAGTGGGACACCGATAAACTCATCTTT.

There are a few counts of this clone. This chain links TRDV2 with TRDJ1; D is undetermined. The germline CDR1 and CDR2 sequences are GEAIGNYY and EKD. The CDR3 is made up of 14 amino acids. V lost 2 bases and J lost 2, with 11 bases in between. The CDR3 sequence: CACDNLEGTDKLIF. CDR3 DNA sequence: TGTGCCTGTGACAATCTGGAGGGAACCGATAAACTCATCTTT.

This clone has a handful of counts. A read error may be the cause here, since a much bigger clone is one base away. Other nucleotide sequences in the sample specify the same CDR3. J is TRDJ1 and V is TRDV2, with 9 bases aligning to TRDD3. The CDR3 covers 16 residues. The junction had 9 bases not matched to a gene; V was cut back by 3 bases and J by 2 bases. Germline lookup yields CDR1 GEAIGNYY and CDR2 EKD. The DNA of the CDR3 is TGTGCCTGTGACTTCCTACTGGGGGACACGACCGATAAACTCATCTTT. Translating it yields CACDFLLGDTTDKLIF.

A note on this clone: A read error may be the cause here, since a much bigger clone is one base away. The rearrangement joins TRDV2 to TRDJ1, with a possible D match to TRDD3 (5 bases). The CDR3 loop spans 16 amino acids. Trimming left V 0 bases short and J 5 bases short, with 18 bases between. The germline V gene has CDR1 GEAIGNYY and CDR2 EKD. The CDR3 DNA is TGTGCCTGTGACACCCTGTGGGATCCCCACGCAGATAAACTCATCTTT. Its translation: CACDTLWDPHADKLIF.

Remarks on this clone: Other nucleotide sequences from this sample produce the same CDR3. The chain combines TRDV2 with TRDJ1; 8 bases line up with TRDD3. V shed 0 bases and J 0 bases; nucleotides not matched to a gene: 14. There are 19 residues in the CDR3. CDR1 and CDR2 (germline): GEAIGNYY, EKD. The CDR3 region is CACDTVKLLGETYTDKLIF. In DNA form, the CDR3 reads TGTGCCTGTGACACCGTTAAGTTGCTGGGGGAGACGTACACCGATAAACTCATCTTT.

About this clone: Being one base from a much bigger clone, this may be a read error. The chain joins TRDV2 to TRDJ1; a weak D match, TRDD3 (6 bases). Trimming took 3 bases from V and 0 from J, leaving 22 bases between them. The germline CDR1 and CDR2 sequences are GEAIGNYY and EKD. The CDR3 covers 18 residues. The CDR3 region has the DNA TGTGCCTGTGACCGTTTGGGGGCTAAAGGCGAGTACACCGATAAACTCATCTTT. Translated: CACDRLGAKGEYTDKLIF.

This clone is hyperexpanded (1% or more) in the sample. Within the sample, other DNA sequences also encode this same CDR3. J is TRDJ1 and V is TRDV2, with no clear D. Germline CDR1 GEAIGNYY, CDR2 EKD. Trimming removed 0 bases at V and 1 base at J, with 8 bases between. The CDR3 runs to 14 residues. Here the CDR3 DNA reads TGTGCCTGTGACACCGTTGGGTTCACCGATAAACTCATCTTT. Protein product: CACDTVGFTDKLIF.

Note on this clone: This CDR3 is also generated by other DNA sequences in the sample. The CDR3 region is CACDTVVGDKAPGDTRQMFF. The DNA for the CDR3 is TGTGCCTGTGACACCGTGGTGGGGGATAAGGCGCCTGGTGACACCCGACAGATGTTTTTC. This chain joins TRDV2 and TRDJ3, with 9 bases fitting TRDD3. The V segment lost 0 bases and the J segment 7 bases; nucleotides outside the gene matches: 15. The CDR3 is 20 amino acids. Germline assignment: CDR1 GEAIGNYY and CDR2 EKD.

For this clone: Only one base separates this from a far larger clonotype, so it likely reflects a read error. The V gene is TRDV2, the J gene TRDJ1; 13 bases match TRDD3. Trimming at V came to 0 bases and at J to 2 bases, leaving 11 bases not matched to a gene. The germline V gene has CDR1 GEAIGNYY and CDR2 EKD. CDR3 length equals 19 residues. Here the CDR3 DNA reads TGTGCCTGTGACACCATAGGGACACTGGGGGATACGAGAACCGATAAACTCATCTTT. This encodes CACDTIGTLGDTRTDKLIF.

As to this clone: The protein given by TCRdb reflects a much larger clone and differs at residue 7 from this DNA's translation, likely from a read error; the protein shown is the DNA's translation. The chain combines TRDV2 with TRDJ1, with D tentatively TRDD2 (6 bases). Germline lookup yields CDR1 GEAIGNYY and CDR2 EKD. The V end lost 0 bases, the J end lost 0 bases, and 10 bases lay between the germline ends. The CDR3 extends over 15 amino acids. CDR3 loop: CACDTVFLHTDKLIF. CDR3 DNA: TGTGCCTGTGACACCGTCTTCCTCCACACCGATAAACTCATCTTT.

As DNA, the CDR3 is TGTGCCTGTGAGCACCTACTACGCCGGAGTCGTAGCGATAAACTCATCTTT. This encodes CACEHLLRRSRSDKLIF. The chain employs TRDV2 and TRDJ1; possible D gene TRDD2, 5 bases. Germline V lookup: CDR1 GEAIGNYY, CDR2 EKD. V was cut by 4 bases and J by 4 bases, with 24 bases left in between. The CDR3 covers 17 residues.

This chain connects TRDV2 to TRDJ2, with 8 bases fitting TRDD3. This CDR3 comprises 14 residues. Germline trimming cut 1 base from V and 10 bases from J; bases unmatched to any gene: 7. The germline V gene encodes CDR1 GEAIGNYY and CDR2 EKD. The DNA of the CDR3 is TGTGCCTGTGACACACTGGGGGGACGGGAACAACTCTTCTTT. Encoded protein: CACDTLGGREQLFF.

This clone was detected only a few times. The sample contains more than one DNA sequence encoding this CDR3. V gene TRDV2 combines with J gene TRDJ1, with 12 positions matching TRDD3. Germline assignment: CDR1 GEAIGNYY and CDR2 EKD. With V trimmed by 0 bases and J by 4 bases, 8 bases remained unmatched. The CDR3 length is 17 residues. CDR3 protein: CACDTLLGDTRNDKLIF. The DNA for the CDR3 is TGTGCCTGTGACACCTTGCTGGGGGATACGCGTAACGATAAACTCATCTTT.

This clone was seen a handful of times. The chain combines TRDV1 with TRDJ3, with D perhaps TRDD2 (5 bases). CDR1 TSWWSYY and CDR2 QGS come from the germline V gene. The V end lost 0 bases, the J end lost 5 bases, and 20 bases lay between the germline ends. This CDR3 region has 20 residues. The CDR3 coding sequence is TGTGCTCTTGGGGAACTTAGTACCTCCTCACCCTTCAGGGACACCCGACAGATGTTTTTC. Residues: CALGELSTSSPFRDTRQMFF.

DNA of the CDR3: TGTGCCTGTGACACGGCTGGGGGACGTAGCTGGGACACCCGACAGATGTTTTTC. Translated, it gives CACDTAGGRSWDTRQMFF. The chain uses TRDV2 and TRDJ3; TRDD3 agrees at 8 bases. CDR1 and CDR2 (germline): GEAIGNYY, EKD. There are 18 residues in the CDR3. The ends lost 1 base at V and 3 bases at J; junction bases unmatched: 7.

The table lists this clone with a few counts. This chain connects TRDV2 to TRDJ1, with 13 bases fitting TRDD3. Unmatched junction bases numbered 6, after V lost 0 bases and J lost 0 bases. Germline CDR1 GEAIGNYY, CDR2 EKD. This CDR3 region has 18 residues. The CDR3 reads CACDTVLGDTRYTDKLIF. The CDR3 DNA is TGTGCCTGTGACACCGTACTGGGGGATACGAGATACACCGATAAACTCATCTTT.

The chain has TRDV1 and TRDJ1, with TRDD3 matching over 12 bases. Trimming took 1 base from V and 1 from J; bases not matched to a gene: 31. This CDR3 spans 26 amino acids. The germline CDR1 and CDR2 sequences are TSWWSYY and QGS. The DNA for the CDR3 is TGTGCTCTTGGGGAACCCCTCCTAGGGGGCCTTTACTGGGGGATACCGGGGGAAACGTGCACCGATAAACTCATCTTT. It encodes CALGEPLLGGLYWGIPGETCTDKLIF.

The V and J genes are TRDV2 and TRDJ1; TRDD3 agrees at 9 bases. Germline-derived CDR1 and CDR2 are GEAIGNYY and EKD. J was trimmed by 2 bases and V by 0 bases; bases with no gene match: 21. This CDR3 has 21 amino acids. In DNA form, the CDR3 reads TGTGCCTGTGACACCGTAAGGGGACTCTCCTCTGGGGGATCCCTTACCGATAAACTCATCTTT. This gives the protein CACDTVRGLSSGGSLTDKLIF.

This clone occurred a few times. The chain has TRDV2 and TRDJ1; 10 nucleotides align to TRDD3. Germline CDR1 reads GEAIGNYY; CDR2 reads EKD. The CDR3 length is 19 residues. J lost 0 bases, V lost 3 bases, and 15 bases had no gene match. CDR3 residues: CACDPLLGDASQYTDKLIF. DNA of the CDR3: TGTGCCTGTGACCCATTACTGGGGGATGCTTCCCAGTACACCGATAAACTCATCTTT.

Details on this clone: A much bigger clone sits one base away, suggesting this may be a read error. The chain couples TRDV2 to TRDJ3, with TRDD3 identical over 10 bases. The germline V gene encodes CDR1 GEAIGNYY and CDR2 EKD. The CDR3 length is 20 residues. The DNA of the CDR3 is TGTGCCTGTGACACCGGCGGTGGGGGATACCATCCCTGGGACACCCGAAAGATGTTTTTC. This translates into CACDTGGGGYHPWDTRKMFF.

In the case of this clone: This may be a read error: a much more frequent sequence differs by one nucleotide. The rearrangement uses TRDV1 and TRDJ1, with D perhaps matching TRDD3 (6 bases). The CDR3 is made up of 22 amino acids. Germline CDR1 reads TSWWSYY; CDR2 reads QGS. The CDR3 DNA sequence: TGTGCTCCTGGGGAACCTCCCCCACCCCTTCTTCTTTGGCCATCGTACACCGATAAACTCATCTTT. Protein sequence: CAPGEPPPPLLLWPSYTDKLIF.

The chain carries TRDV1 and TRDJ1, with 13 bases identical to TRDD3. V was clipped by 4 bases and J by 1 base; unmatched bases: 21. The CDR3 spans 22 residues. CDR1 is TSWWSYY, CDR2 QGS, per germline. CDR3 protein: CALGVCFLHALLGDTPTDKLIF. CDR3 coding DNA: TGTGCTCTTGGGGTCTGCTTCCTCCATGCTCTACTGGGGGATACGCCCACCGATAAACTCATCTTT.

A word on this clone: With a much larger clone just one base away, this may be a read error. This chain connects TRDV1 to TRDJ1; 10 bases line up with TRDD3. The CDR3 consists of 18 residues. CDR1 and CDR2 (germline): TSWWSYY, QGS. The CDR3 nucleotides read TGTGCTCTTGGGGAACTCGAATGGGGGATACTCACGGTCGATAACCTCATCTTT. It encodes CALGELEWGILTVDNLIF.

This clone appeared a single time. The J gene is TRDJ1, the V gene TRDV2; 7 positions agree with TRDD3. With V trimmed by 1 base and J by 0 bases, 16 bases remained unmatched. The CDR3 length is 19 residues. Germline lookup yields CDR1 GEAIGNYY and CDR2 EKD. The CDR3: CACDTIGNWGEGNTDKLIF. The CDR3 DNA follows: TGTGCCTGTGACACAATAGGCAACTGGGGCGAGGGGAACACCGATAAACTCATCTTT.

Remarks on this clone: A far larger clone is one nucleotide away, so this likely arose from a read error. V gene TRDV2 combines with J gene TRDJ1; D is perhaps TRDD2 (5 bases). CDR1 and CDR2 (germline): GEAIGNYY, EKD. Trimming took 3 bases from V and 0 from J, leaving 25 bases between them. CDR3 length: 19 residues. The CDR3 reads CACDAVRYPTLEYTDKLIF. The CDR3 DNA follows: TGTGCCTGTGACGCCGTTCGTTACCCTACTTTGGAGTACACCGATAAACTCATCTTT.

For this clone: A single base separates this from a much larger clone, so it may be a read error. The rearrangement joins TRDV2 to TRDJ2, with 12 positions matching TRDD3. Per the germline V gene, CDR1 is GEAIGNYY and CDR2 is EKD. CDR3 length equals 19 residues. The CDR3 nucleotides read TGTGCCTGTGGCACCGTGGAAGACTGGGGGATACCTACGACAGCACAACTCTTCTTT. It is translated as CACGTVEDWGIPTTAQLFF.